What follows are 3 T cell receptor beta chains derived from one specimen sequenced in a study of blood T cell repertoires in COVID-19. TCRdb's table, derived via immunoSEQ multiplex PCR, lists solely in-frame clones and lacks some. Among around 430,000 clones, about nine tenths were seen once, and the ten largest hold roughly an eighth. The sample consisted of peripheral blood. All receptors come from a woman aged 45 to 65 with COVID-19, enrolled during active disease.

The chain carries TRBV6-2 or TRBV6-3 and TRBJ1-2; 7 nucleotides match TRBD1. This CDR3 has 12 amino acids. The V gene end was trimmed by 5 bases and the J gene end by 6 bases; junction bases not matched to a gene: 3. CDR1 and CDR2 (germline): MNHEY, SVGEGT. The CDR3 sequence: CASSDRVHGYTF. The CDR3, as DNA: TGTGCCAGCAGTGACAGGGTCCATGGCTACACCTTC.

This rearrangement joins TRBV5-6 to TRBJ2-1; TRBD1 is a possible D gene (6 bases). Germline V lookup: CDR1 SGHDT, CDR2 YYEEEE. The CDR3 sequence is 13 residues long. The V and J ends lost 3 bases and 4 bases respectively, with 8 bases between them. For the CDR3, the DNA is TGTGCCAGCAGCTACAGGGAATACAATGAGCAGTTCTTC. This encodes CASSYREYNEQFF. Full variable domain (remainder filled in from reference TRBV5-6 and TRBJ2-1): DAGVTQSPTHLIKTRGQQVTLRCSPKSGHDTVSWYQQALGQGPQFIFQYYEEEERQRGNFPDRFSGHQFPNYSSELNVNALLLGDSALYLCASSYREYNEQFFGPGTRLTVL.

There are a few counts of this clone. CDR3: CASSQDRGQGNTIYF. CDR3 DNA: TGCGCCAGCAGCCAAGACAGGGGGCAAGGAAACACCATATATTTT. The chain has TRBV5-1 and TRBJ1-3, with 10 bases matching TRBD1. The CDR3 spans 15 residues. Per the germline V gene, CDR1 is SGHRS and CDR2 is YFSETQ. Trimming at V came to 4 bases and at J to 4 bases, leaving 5 bases not matched to a gene.